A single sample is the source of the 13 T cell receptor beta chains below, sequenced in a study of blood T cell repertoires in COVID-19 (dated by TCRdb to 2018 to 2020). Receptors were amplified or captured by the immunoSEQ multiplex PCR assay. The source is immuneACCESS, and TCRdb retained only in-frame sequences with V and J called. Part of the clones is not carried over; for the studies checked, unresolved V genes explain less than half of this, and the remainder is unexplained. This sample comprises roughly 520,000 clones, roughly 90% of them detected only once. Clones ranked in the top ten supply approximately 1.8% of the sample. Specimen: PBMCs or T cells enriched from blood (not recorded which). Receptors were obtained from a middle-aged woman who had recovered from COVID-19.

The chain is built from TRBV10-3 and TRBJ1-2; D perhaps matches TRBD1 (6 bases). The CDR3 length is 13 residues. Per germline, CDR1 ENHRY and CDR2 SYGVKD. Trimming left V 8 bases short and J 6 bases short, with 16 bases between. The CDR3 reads CAISGAGPNGYTF. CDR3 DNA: TGTGCCATCTCAGGGGCAGGGCCTAATGGCTACACCTTC.

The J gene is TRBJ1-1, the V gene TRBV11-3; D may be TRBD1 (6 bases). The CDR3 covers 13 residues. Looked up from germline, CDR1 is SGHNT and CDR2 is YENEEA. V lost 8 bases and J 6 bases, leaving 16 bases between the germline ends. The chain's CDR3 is CASGRGDWAEAFF. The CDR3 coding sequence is TGTGCCAGCGGCAGGGGTGATTGGGCTGAAGCTTTCTTT.

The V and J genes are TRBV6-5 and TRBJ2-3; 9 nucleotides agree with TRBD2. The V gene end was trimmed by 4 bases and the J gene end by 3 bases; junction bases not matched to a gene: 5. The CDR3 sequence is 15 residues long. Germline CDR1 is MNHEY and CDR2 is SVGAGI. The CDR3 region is CASSSRLAETDTQYF. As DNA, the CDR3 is TGTGCCAGCAGTTCTCGACTAGCGGAGACAGATACGCAGTATTTT.

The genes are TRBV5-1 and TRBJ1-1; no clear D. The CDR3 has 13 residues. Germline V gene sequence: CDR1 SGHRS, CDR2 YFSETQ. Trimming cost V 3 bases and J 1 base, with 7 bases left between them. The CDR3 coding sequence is TGCGCCAGCAGCTCTACAGAGAACACTGAAGCTTTCTTT. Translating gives CASSSTENTEAFF.

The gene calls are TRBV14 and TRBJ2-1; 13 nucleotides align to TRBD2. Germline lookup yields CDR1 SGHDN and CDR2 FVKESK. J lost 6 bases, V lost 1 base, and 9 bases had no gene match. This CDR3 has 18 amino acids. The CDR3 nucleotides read TGTGCCAGCAGCCAAGTAGGACAACTAGCGGGAGGGCTCAATGAGCAGTTCTTC. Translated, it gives CASSQVGQLAGGLNEQFF.

CDR3 protein: CASSLIAGSINEQFF. CDR3 in DNA: TGCGCCAGCAGCTTAATAGCGGGTTCTATCAATGAGCAGTTCTTC. The chain combines TRBV5-1 with TRBJ2-1; 7 positions match TRBD2. The CDR3 length is 15 residues. V dropped 2 bases and J dropped 6; count of bases not matched to a gene: 8. Germline-derived CDR1 and CDR2 are SGHRS and YFSETQ. The entire variable domain, with the rest obtained from reference TRBV5-1 and TRBJ2-1, is as follows: KAGVTQTPRYLIKTRGQQVTLSCSPISGHRSVSWYQQTPGQGLQFLFEYFSETQRNKGNFPGRFSGRQFSNSRSEMNVSTLELGDSALYLCASSLIAGSINEQFFGPGTRLTVL.

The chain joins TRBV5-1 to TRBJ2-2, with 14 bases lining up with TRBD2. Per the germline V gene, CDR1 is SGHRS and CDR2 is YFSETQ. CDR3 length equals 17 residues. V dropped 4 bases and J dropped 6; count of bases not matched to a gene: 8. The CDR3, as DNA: TGCGCCAGCAGCCCATGGGGACTAGCGGGAGAATCCGGGGAGCTGTTTTTT. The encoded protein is CASSPWGLAGESGELFF.

CDR3 coding DNA: TGTGCCAGTCTCGGGCAGGGGAGTTACGAGCAGTACTTC. Protein sequence: CASLGQGSYEQYF. V usage is TRBV19 and J usage is TRBJ2-7; D may be TRBD1 (6 bases). In germline, CDR1 is LNHDA, CDR2 SQIVND (reference sequence). With 8 bases removed from V and 4 bases from J, the gap between germline ends came to 15 bases. CDR3 length: 13 residues.

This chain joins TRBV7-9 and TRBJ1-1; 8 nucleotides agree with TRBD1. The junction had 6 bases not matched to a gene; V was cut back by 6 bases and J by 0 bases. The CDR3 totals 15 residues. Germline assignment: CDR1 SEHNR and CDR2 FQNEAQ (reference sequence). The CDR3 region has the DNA TGTGCCAGCAGAGAACAGGGGGGAATGAACACTGAAGCTTTCTTT. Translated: CASREQGGMNTEAFF. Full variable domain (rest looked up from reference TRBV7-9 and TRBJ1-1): DTGVSQNPRHKITKRGQNVTFRCDPISEHNRLYWYRQTLGQGPEFLTYFQNEAQLEKSRLLSDRFSAERPKGSFSTLEIQRTEQGDSAMYLCASREQGGMNTEAFFGQGTRLTVV.

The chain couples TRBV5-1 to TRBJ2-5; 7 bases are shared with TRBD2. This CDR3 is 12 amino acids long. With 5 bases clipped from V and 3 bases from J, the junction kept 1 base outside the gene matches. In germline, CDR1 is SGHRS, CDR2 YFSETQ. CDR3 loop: CASRGGEETQYF. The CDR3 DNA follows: TGCGCCAGCAGGGGAGGGGAAGAGACCCAGTACTTC.

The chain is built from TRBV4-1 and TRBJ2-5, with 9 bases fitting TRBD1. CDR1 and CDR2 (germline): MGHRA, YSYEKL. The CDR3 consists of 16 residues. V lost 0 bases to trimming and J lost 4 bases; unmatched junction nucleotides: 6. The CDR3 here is CASSQDRQGGVETQYF. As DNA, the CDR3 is TGCGCCAGCAGCCAAGATCGACAGGGGGGGGTAGAGACCCAGTACTTC.

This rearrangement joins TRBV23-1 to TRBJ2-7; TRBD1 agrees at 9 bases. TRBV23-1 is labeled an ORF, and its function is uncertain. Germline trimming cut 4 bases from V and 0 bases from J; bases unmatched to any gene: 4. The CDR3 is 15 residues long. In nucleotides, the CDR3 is TGCGCCAGCAGTCCCCCGGGACAGGGCTCCTACGAGCAGTACTTC. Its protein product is CASSPPGQGSYEQYF.

CDR3 DNA sequence: TGTGCCAGCAGTTCTGTTAATTCACCCCTCCACTTT. Translating it yields CASSSVNSPLHF. The chain has TRBV27 and TRBJ1-6, with unresolved D. V lost 4 bases and J 6 bases, leaving 4 bases between the germline ends. There are 12 residues in the CDR3. Germline assignment: CDR1 MNHEY and CDR2 SMNVEV (reference sequence).